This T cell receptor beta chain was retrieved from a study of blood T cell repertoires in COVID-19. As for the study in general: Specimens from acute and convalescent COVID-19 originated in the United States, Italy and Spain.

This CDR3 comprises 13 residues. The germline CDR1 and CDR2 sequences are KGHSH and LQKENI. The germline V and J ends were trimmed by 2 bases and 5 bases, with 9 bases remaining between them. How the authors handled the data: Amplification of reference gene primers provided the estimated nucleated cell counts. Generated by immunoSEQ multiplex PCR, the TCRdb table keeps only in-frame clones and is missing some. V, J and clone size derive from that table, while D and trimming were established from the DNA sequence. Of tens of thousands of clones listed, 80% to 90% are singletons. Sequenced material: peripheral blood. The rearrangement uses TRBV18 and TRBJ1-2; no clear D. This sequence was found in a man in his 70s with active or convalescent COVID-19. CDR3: CASSPDTGYGYTF. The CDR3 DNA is TGTGCCAGCTCACCAGACACGGGATATGGCTACACCTTC.